Included here is one T cell receptor beta chain sequence, with context. Its target is unknown. Trimming left V 0 bases short and J 4 bases short, with 13 bases between. CDR1 and CDR2 from the germline V gene are LGHNA and YNFKEQ. The CDR3 totals 16 residues. This sample is drawn from a study of cytomegalovirus exposure and HLA in healthy donors. General study points: Some V segments, TRBV6-2 and TRBV6-3 among them, were indistinguishable and were therefore excluded.

The PCR ran on 60 Vbeta and 13 Jbeta primers. Measured with immunoSEQ multiplex PCR; TCRdb has only the in-frame clones, and not every one. This sample has more than 80,000 clones, with over 60% found just once. Sequenced input: PBMCs. This chain connects TRBV4-2 to TRBJ1-5; maybe TRBD1 (6 bases). This TCR was recovered from a man aged 55-75 years in good health and CMV-seronegative. CDR3 nucleotides: TGTGCCAGCAGCCAAGAAAAACAGGGTAGGAATCAGCCCCAGCATTTT. Protein sequence: CASSQEKQGRNQPQHF.